This T cell receptor (beta chain) was found in a study of blood T cell repertoires in COVID-19 (dated by TCRdb to about 2020). Study-wide context: Collaborator samples came from the United States, Italy and Spain and covered acute and convalescent phases of COVID-19. The material from the prospective study consisted of cDNA or gDNA derived from T cells, B-cell-depleted T cells, or PBMCs. The dataset comprised deeply sampled blood TCRbeta repertoires from subjects exposed to, actively infected with, or recovered from COVID-19. A freely available public database, intended as a resource for researchers studying the immune response to SARS-CoV-2, is where the repertoires were released. The samples were drawn from the first 160 participants of the ongoing ImmuneRACE study and from under 1,500 subjects provided by 6 global collaborators. A de-identified subject ID, COVID-19 status, age in years and sex were almost always included in the sample metadata. Where available, HLA class I and class II types were obtained from metadata supplied by the sample provider rather than from assay-based typing. Study-wide conclusions, independent of this receptor: How much clinical and demographic metadata was included differed by source and by participant, and the metadata was provided uncurated.

CDR1 LGHDT and CDR2 YNNKEL were looked up in the germline V gene (reference sequence). Including the terminal cysteine and phenylalanine, the CDR3 comprises 15 residues. The entry retains the CDR3 DNA only, 45 bases that are in frame from base 1. Relative to germline, V is missing 0 bases and J is missing 7 bases, with 5 bases of the junction outside any gene match. Comment on this clone: Its binding antigen is unknown. The sample holds no much larger clone one base away, and base qualities are not on file.

Participants in the prospective study were enrolled through a virtual design, were aged roughly 18 to 95 years, and lived in 24 United States geographic areas. Cohort assignment in the prospective study relied on participant-reported clinical history from a screening survey and a study questionnaire. For ImmuneRACE Cohort 3, a participant was defined as recovered based on two consecutive negative NP/OP PCR tests, clearance by a healthcare professional, or resolution of symptoms. Mobile phlebotomists in the prospective study collected whole blood, serum and a nasopharyngeal or oropharyngeal swab from every participant. Over a roughly two-month period, participants in the prospective study had the option of providing additional blood draws and questionnaires. Before DNA extraction, prospective study blood samples were shipped either frozen or at room temperature. TCRbeta CDR3 regions were amplified from genomic DNA by means of the immunoSEQ Assay, a bias-controlled multiplex PCR. As for the authors' bioinformatics: The number of nucleated cells in each sample was estimated from the amplification of reference gene primers within the assay. To quantify the absolute abundance of each unique TCRbeta CDR3 rearrangement, sequence reads were collapsed and filtered. For each sample, productive Simpson clonality was calculated as the square root of Simpson's diversity index over productive rearrangements. The immuneACCESS repertoire file appears here via TCRdb, limited to in-frame rearrangements. These files lack a portion of the clones; in checked studies, under half of the deficit traces to unresolved V genes, and the cause of the others is not known. D and trimming come from the DNA, and the V and J calls and clone size come from that table. This sample lists about 310,000 clones; around 91% were detected once. The ten largest make up around a tenth of the sample.

In this chain, TRBV3-1 (or the pseudogene TRBV3-2) is recombined with TRBJ2-5; 10 bases in the junction line up with TRBD2. The origin of this receptor is a woman in her 40s who had recovered from COVID-19. Sequencing was carried out using PBMCs or T cells enriched from blood (not recorded which). The CDR3 protein is CASSQDTSGARTQYF. The DNA sequence follows: TGTGCCAGCAGCCAAGATACTAGCGGGGCCAGGACCCAGTACTTC.